These T cell receptor beta chains were read from a single sample in a study of shared clonotypes between healthy human individuals. Only in-frame clones appear in the TCRdb table, and some are missing; sequencing was by immunoSEQ multiplex PCR. This sample has millions of clones, with around 96% found just once. The sample consisted of naive CD8+ T cells sorted from blood. Source of these receptors: a man between 18 and 29 years old in good health. CDR3s leave out the opening cysteine and the closing phenylalanine or tryptophan.

TRBJ1-3,TRBV7-2,ASSLSDSSGNTIY
TRBJ2-7,TRBV6-1,ASSEGTGAYEQY
TRBJ2-7,TRBV27,ASSLSRLPSYEQY
TRBJ2-2,TRBV4-3,ASSPTRGTGELF
TRBJ2-6,TRBV7-9,ASRVGSGANVLT
TRBJ2-7,TRBV4-1,ASSHSGIAGEYEQY
TRBJ2-7,TRBV30,AWSVVRAEEQY
TRBJ1-2,TRBV18,ASSPPTDLGYGYT
TRBJ2-7,TRBV6-5,ASSWIQGALDEQY
TRBJ2-3,TRBV14,ASSQGTSTADTQY
TRBJ2-7,TRBV30,AWSRGDNEQY
TRBJ2-7,TRBV9,ASKFLAGGQKNEQY
TRBJ1-2,TRBV4-3,ASSQDRGDANYGYT
TRBJ2-5,TRBV28,ATENAGRETQY
TRBJ2-5,TRBV6-5,ASSYVSGGGQETQY
TRBJ2-5,TRBV27,ASSFGMRETQY
TRBJ1-6,TRBV6-1,ASSDGTTGGVPH
TRBJ2-6,TRBV4-1,ASSLGEGAGTGANVLT
TRBJ1-4,TRBV9,ASSVDGGTAGPEGKLF
TRBJ2-7,TRBV11-2,ASSLAGPYEQY
TRBJ2-1,TRBV7-6,ASSLGTFRGDEQF
TRBJ2-2,TRBV6-5,ASSYPENTGELF